Ten or more counts support the clone carrying this TCR beta chain. Its cognate antigen is unknown. This record belongs to a study of T-cell reconstitution after alpha-beta-depleted transplantation in children. Study findings and constraints: The main origin of T-cell counts and diversity one year after transplant was newly produced T cells.

The ends lost 6 bases at V and 5 bases at J; junction bases unmatched: 3. Germline CDR1 reads DFQATT; CDR2 reads SNEGSKA (reference sequence). The CDR3 covers 12 residues. Unique molecular identifiers were built into the TCRbeta library. Each CDR3 protein is one row after TCRdb ran MiXCR on the PCR reads. The data hold fewer than 700,000 distinct CDR3 sequences, with more than 20% observed a single time. The material sequenced was PBMCs, mostly from graft donor cells, taken 360 days after TCRalphabeta/CD19-depleted stem cell transplant. The receptor was derived from a boy younger than two who had a stem cell transplant for acute myeloid leukemia, so the T cells may come from the graft donor. This chain uses TRBV20-1 with TRBJ1-5; 8 bases line up with TRBD1. The CDR3 DNA reads TGCAGTGCCCCAGGGGGCGATCAGCCCCAGCATTTT. It is translated as CSAPGGDQPQHF.